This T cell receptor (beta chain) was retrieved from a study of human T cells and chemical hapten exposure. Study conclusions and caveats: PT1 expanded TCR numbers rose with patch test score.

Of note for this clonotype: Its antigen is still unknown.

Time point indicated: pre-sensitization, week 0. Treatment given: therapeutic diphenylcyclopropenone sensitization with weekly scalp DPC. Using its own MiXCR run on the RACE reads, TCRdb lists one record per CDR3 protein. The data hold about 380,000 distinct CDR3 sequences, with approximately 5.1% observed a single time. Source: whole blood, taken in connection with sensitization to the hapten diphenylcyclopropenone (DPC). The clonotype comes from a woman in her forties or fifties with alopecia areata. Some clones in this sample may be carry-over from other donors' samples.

CDR3 in amino acids: CASSSPKNTEAFF. Here the CDR3 DNA reads TGTGCCAGCAGCTCACCGAAGAACACTGAAGCTTTCTTT. The chain links TRBV7-8 to TRBJ1-1, with unresolved D. Germline V gives CDR1 SGHVS, CDR2 FQNEAQ. Trimming pared 4 bases from V and 1 base from J, leaving 7 bases between. The CDR3 length is 13 residues.